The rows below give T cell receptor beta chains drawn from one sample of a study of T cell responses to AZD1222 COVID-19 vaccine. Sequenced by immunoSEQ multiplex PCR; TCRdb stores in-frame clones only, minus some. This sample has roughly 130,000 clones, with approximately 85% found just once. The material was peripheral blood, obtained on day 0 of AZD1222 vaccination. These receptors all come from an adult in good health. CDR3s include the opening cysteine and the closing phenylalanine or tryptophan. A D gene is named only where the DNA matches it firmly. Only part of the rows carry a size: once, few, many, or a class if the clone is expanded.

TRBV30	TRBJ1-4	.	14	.	TGTGCCTGGGGAGGGAGGGGCCGGACTGAAAAACTGTTTTTT	CAWGGRGRTEKLFF
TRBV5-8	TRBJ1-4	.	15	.	TGTGCCAGCAGCCCCCGCGGGGCAACTAATGAAAAACTGTTTTTT	CASSPRGATNEKLFF
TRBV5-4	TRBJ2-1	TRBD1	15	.	TGTGCCAGCAGCCTCCGGGACAGGGTGTTCAATGAGCAGTTCTTC	CASSLRDRVFNEQFF
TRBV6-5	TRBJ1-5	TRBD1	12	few	TGTGCCAGCAGTACAGGGGACCAGCCCCAGCATTTT	CASSTGDQPQHF
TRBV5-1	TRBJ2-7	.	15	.	TGCGCCAGCAGCTTCGGCGGGACTCTTGCCTACGAGCAGTACTTC	CASSFGGTLAYEQYF
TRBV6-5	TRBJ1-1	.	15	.	TGTGCCAGCAGATCCCATCCGGGAGCTAACACTGAAGCTTTCTTT	CASRSHPGANTEAFF
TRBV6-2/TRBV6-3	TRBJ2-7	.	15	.	TGTGCCAGCAGTTACATCAGGGGAGTTAACTACGAGCAGTACTTC	CASSYIRGVNYEQYF
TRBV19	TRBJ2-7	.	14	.	TGTGCCAGTAGTCCCCGGGACGGGGGCTACGAGCAGTACTTC	CASSPRDGGYEQYF
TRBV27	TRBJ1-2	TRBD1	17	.	TGTGCCAGCAGTTTCAATCCGGGACAGGGGACGGGCTATGGCTACACCTTC	CASSFNPGQGTGYGYTF
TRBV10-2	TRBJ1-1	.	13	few	TGCGCCAGCAGGTTAGGGATGAACACTGAAGCTTTCTTT	CASRLGMNTEAFF
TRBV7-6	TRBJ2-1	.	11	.	TGTGCCAGCAGCTTAGAGGGTGAGCAGTTCTTC	CASSLEGEQFF
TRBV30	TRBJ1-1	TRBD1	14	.	TGTGCCTGGAGGGATAAGACAGGGTCAGCGGAAGCTTTCTTT	CAWRDKTGSAEAFF
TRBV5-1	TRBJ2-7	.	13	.	TGCGCCAGCAGCTTGGCCGGCGAAACCGAGCAGTACTTC	CASSLAGETEQYF
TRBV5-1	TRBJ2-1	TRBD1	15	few	TGCGCCAGCAGCTCACAGGGGTCCTCCTACAATGAGCAGTTCTTC	CASSSQGSSYNEQFF
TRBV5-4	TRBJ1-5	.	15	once	TGTGCCAGCAGCTCAGGAGGGGGGCTTAATCAGCCCCAGCATTTT	CASSSGGGLNQPQHF
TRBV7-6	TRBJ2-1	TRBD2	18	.	TGTGCCAGCAGCTTAGGCCTAGCGGGATCCACGGGGTACAATGAGCAGTTCTTC	CASSLGLAGSTGYNEQFF
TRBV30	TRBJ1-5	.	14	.	TGTGCCTGGAGCGGACAGTGGAGCAATCAGCCCCAGCATTTT	CAWSGQWSNQPQHF
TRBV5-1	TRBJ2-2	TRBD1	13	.	TGCGCCAGCAGCCCGACAGGGACCGGGGAGCTGTTTTTT	CASSPTGTGELFF
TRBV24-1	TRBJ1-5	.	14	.	TGTGCCACCAGTGATGAGTCGAGCAATCAGCCCCAGCATTTT	CATSDESSNQPQHF
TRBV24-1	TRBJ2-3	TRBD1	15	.	TGTGCCACCAGTGATTTCGGGACAGGTGAGGATACGCAGTATTTT	CATSDFGTGEDTQYF
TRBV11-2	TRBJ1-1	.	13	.	TGTGCCAGCAGCTTACAGGAGAACACTGAAGCTTTCTTT	CASSLQENTEAFF